Listed here are 17 T cell receptor beta chains from one sample, sequenced in a study of Graves' ophthalmopathy and Graves' hyperthyroidism. Beta-chain TCR CDR3 regions were amplified from RNA transcripts. A first-round RT-PCR used HTBI primers, followed by a second-round multiplex PCR. MiXCR, applied by TCRdb to the multiplex PCR reads, yields one record per CDR3 protein. The data show over 500,000 distinct CDR3 sequences, roughly 20% seen once. Sequencing input: peripheral blood. Every receptor here comes from a woman in her late teens or twenties with stable Graves' hyperthyroidism. Some clones in this sample may be carry-over from other donors' samples.

This chain links TRBV10-3 with TRBJ2-6, with D perhaps matching TRBD1 or TRBD2 (5 bases each). The CDR3 consists of 15 residues. Trimming pared 11 bases from V and 0 bases from J, leaving 14 bases between. Germline V gene lookup returns CDR1 ENHRY and CDR2 SYGVKD. In DNA, the CDR3 is TGTGCCTTATCCGGGACGGTCTCTGGGGCCAACGTCCTGACTTTC. It yields the protein CALSGTVSGANVLTF.

Many counts were recorded for this clonotype. This chain links TRBV29-1 with TRBJ1-2, with 8 bases matching TRBD1. Trimming at V came to 6 bases and at J to 4 bases, leaving 19 bases not matched to a gene. The CDR3 is made up of 17 amino acids. Germline V CDR1 and CDR2: SQVTM, ANQGSEA. The CDR3 here is CSVPFYGQGANLYGYTF. The CDR3 nucleotides are TGCAGCGTCCCGTTTTATGGGCAGGGGGCTAACCTCTATGGCTACACCTTC. The full variable domain, with the rest looked up from reference TRBV29-1 and TRBJ1-2, is SAVISQKPSRDICQRGTSLTIQCQVDSQVTMMFWYRQQPGQSLTLIATANQGSEATYESGFVIDKFPISRPNLTFSTLTVSNMSPEDSSIYLCSVPFYGQGANLYGYTFGSGTRLTVV.

This clonotype was seen once. Being one base from a much bigger clone, this may be a read error. The rearrangement uses TRBV12-3 or TRBV12-4 and TRBJ2-7; perhaps TRBD1 as D (6 bases). This CDR3 region has 14 residues. The CDR3 bases are TGTGCCAGCAGTGACGACAGGAGCTCCTACGAGCATTACTTC. It encodes CASSDDRSSYEHYF.

This clonotype occurred many times. V and J are TRBV27 and TRBJ1-2; perhaps TRBD1 as D (6 bases). The V gene lost 5 bases and the J gene lost 6 bases, with 13 bases spanning the gap. This CDR3 is 13 amino acids long. CDR1 is MNHEY and CDR2 is SMNVEV in the germline V gene (reference sequence). The CDR3 DNA sequence: TGTGCCAGCAGTAACCAGGGGTGGGATGGCTACACCTTC. Protein: CASSNQGWDGYTF.

The rearrangement joins TRBV6-1 to TRBJ2-5; the match to TRBD2 covers 8 bases. The CDR3 runs to 15 residues. CDR1 MNHNS and CDR2 SASEGT come from the germline V gene. The ends lost 8 bases at V and 5 bases at J; junction bases unmatched: 13. In DNA form, the CDR3 reads TGTGCCAGCTCCCGGGGGGGGAGGGCGCGGGAGACCCAGTACTTC. Translated: CASSRGGRARETQYF.

Ten or more counts support this clonotype. The V gene is TRBV5-1, the J gene TRBJ1-1; TRBD1 aligns across 7 bases. V lost 3 bases, J lost 5 bases, and 4 bases stayed unmatched. Germline assignment: CDR1 SGHRS and CDR2 YFSETQ. This CDR3 is 13 amino acids long. The CDR3 nucleotides read TGCGCCAGCAGCTCACAGGGGAGGACTGAAGCTTTCTTT. Amino acids: CASSSQGRTEAFF.

Many counts were recorded for this clonotype. This sequence joins TRBV20-1 and TRBJ2-5; D gene unclear. CDR3 size: 13 residues. Trimming pared 6 bases from V and 5 bases from J, leaving 16 bases between. CDR1 and CDR2 from the germline V gene are DFQATT and SNEGSKA (reference sequence). CDR3 region: CSAARSTSETQYF. CDR3 sequence (DNA): TGCAGTGCAGCCCGATCGACCTCGGAGACCCAGTACTTC.

This clonotype was recorded at least ten times. The V call is TRBV5-1, the J call TRBJ1-3, with TRBD1 as a possible D gene (5 bases). The CDR3 loop spans 12 amino acids. Per germline, CDR1 SGHRS and CDR2 YFSETQ. Between the trimmed V and J ends, which lost 8 bases and 3 bases, there was a span of 9 bases. The CDR3 DNA is TGCGCCAGGACCGACAGTGGAAACACCATATATTTT. Its translation: CARTDSGNTIYF.

This clonotype was picked up many times. The chain links TRBV6-5 to TRBJ1-2; D possibly corresponds to TRBD1 (6 bases). The CDR3 sequence is 13 residues long. Germline assignment: CDR1 MNHEY and CDR2 SVGAGI. The V and J ends lost 6 bases and 5 bases respectively, with 13 bases between them. CDR3 protein: CASRGGIGYGYTF. Here the CDR3 DNA reads TGTGCCAGCAGAGGGGGGATAGGATATGGCTACACCTTC.

This clonotype was counted at least ten times. The rearrangement joins TRBV20-1 to TRBJ1-2; D not certain. V lost 3 bases, J lost 0 bases, and 8 bases lay in between. CDR3 length: 13 residues. Germline assignment: CDR1 DFQATT and CDR2 SNEGSKA (reference sequence). The DNA of the CDR3 is TGCAGTGCTAGGGAGGTATCTAACTATGGCTACACCTTC. As protein: CSAREVSNYGYTF.

The rearrangement uses TRBV20-1 and TRBJ1-1; no clear D gene. Germline values: CDR1 DFQATT, CDR2 SNEGSKA (reference sequence). This CDR3 is built from 13 residues. V was cut by 4 bases and J by 1 base, with 10 bases left in between. The CDR3 coding sequence is TGCAGTGCTATAGACCAGCCGAACACTGAAGCTTTCTTT. Protein: CSAIDQPNTEAFF.

This chain uses TRBV27 with TRBJ1-1; D may be TRBD1 (6 bases). The V end was cut by 8 bases, the J end by 4 bases, with 14 bases between. CDR1 and CDR2 (germline): MNHEY, SMNVEV (reference sequence). The CDR3 is 13 residues long. CDR3 residues: CASRGGRGTEAFF. CDR3 sequence (DNA): TGTGCCAGCCGAGGGGGGCGTGGCACTGAAGCTTTCTTT.

J is TRBJ1-3 and V is TRBV6-5; a possible D gene is TRBD1 (6 bases). This CDR3 contains 15 residues. Trimming removed 4 bases from V and 2 bases from J, with 12 bases in between. Germline lookup yields CDR1 MNHEY and CDR2 SVGAGI. CDR3 nucleotide sequence: TGTGCCAGCAGTTTAGGACAGTCCCCTGGAAACACCATATATTTT. Its protein product is CASSLGQSPGNTIYF.

This clonotype appeared many times. The chain uses TRBV20-1 and TRBJ2-7, with unresolved D. The CDR3 totals 10 residues. The V and J ends lost 8 bases and 6 bases respectively, with 11 bases between them. The germline gives CDR1 DFQATT, CDR2 SNEGSKA (reference sequence). This CDR3 reads CSPTSIEQYF. In DNA, the CDR3 is TGCAGTCCCACCAGCATCGAGCAGTACTTC.

In this sample, this clonotype turned up many times. This chain joins TRBV20-1 and TRBJ1-5; D is possibly TRBD1 (5 bases). Germline values: CDR1 DFQATT, CDR2 SNEGSKA (reference sequence). The CDR3 spans 13 residues. Trimming removed 6 bases at V and 6 bases at J, with 15 bases between. The CDR3 is CSAPGTTAQPQHF. The CDR3 bases are TGCAGTGCCCCTGGGACTACGGCTCAGCCCCAGCATTTT.

This clonotype was recorded many times. The chain combines TRBV12-5 with TRBJ2-5; tentatively, D is TRBD2 (6 bases). There are 16 residues in the CDR3. Germline V gives CDR1 LGHNT, CDR2 FRNRAP. V shed 4 bases and J shed 3 bases, with 18 bases lying between them. The CDR3 spells CASGSNPGAGKETQYF. Written as DNA, the CDR3 is TGTGCTAGTGGTTCGAACCCCGGGGCGGGAAAAGAGACCCAGTACTTC.

This clonotype was counted many times. The chain links TRBV12-3 or TRBV12-4 to TRBJ2-7; D unresolved. Trimming cost V 0 bases and J 0 bases, with 9 bases left between them. The CDR3 contains 15 residues. The CDR3 nucleotides read TGTGCCAGCAGTTTAGCGATTGGGATCTCCTACGAGCAGTACTTC. It is translated as CASSLAIGISYEQYF.